The rows below give T cell receptor beta chains drawn from one sample of a study of identical twins. Using its own MiXCR run on the 5' RACE reads, TCRdb lists one record per CDR3 protein. This repertoire shows about 280,000 distinct CDR3 sequences, approximately 8.5% found once; its top ten account for around 2.1%. These sequences were also reported in another study, on yellow fever vaccine responses in identical twins.

The sample consisted of memory (CD45RO+) T cells sorted from blood. The source of these receptors is a woman aged 18-29 years in good health. Each CDR3 is given with its conserved first and last residue. A D gene is named only where the DNA matches it firmly. Some rows mark clone size as missing; the rest say once, few, many or name a class of expanded clone.

j_call clone_size d_call v_call cdr3_nt cdr3_aa
TRBJ2-1 - - TRBV6-5 TGTGCCAGCAGTTACTCAGGGGAGGATGAGCAGTTCTTC CASSYSGEDEQFF
TRBJ2-7 few TRBD2 TRBV29-1 TGCAGCGTTGAAAGGGGACTCGGGACTAGCGGGAGGGCCTACGAGCAGTACTTC CSVERGLGTSGRAYEQYF
TRBJ2-2 many TRBD1 TRBV7-8 TGTGCCAGCAGCCCAGGGACAGCCGGGGAGCTGTTTTTT CASSPGTAGELFF
TRBJ1-2 - TRBD1 TRBV5-1 TGCGCCAGCAGCTTCGACAGGGGCGGGGGCTACACCTTC CASSFDRGGGYTF
TRBJ1-1 few - TRBV10-3 TGTGCCATCAGTGTGATTGGGGACGGTACTGAAGCTTTCTTT CAISVIGDGTEAFF
TRBJ2-3 few - TRBV6-5 TGTGCCAGCAGTTACGAAAGGGGGGATACGCAGTATTTT CASSYERGDTQYF
TRBJ2-3 many - TRBV10-3 TGTGCCATCAGTGAATCGGACTTCACCCGCACAGATACGCAGTATTTT CAISESDFTRTDTQYF
TRBJ2-2 few TRBD1 TRBV9 TGTGCCAGCAGCCGGGGACAGGACGGGGGCACCGGGGAGCTGTTTTTT CASSRGQDGGTGELFF
TRBJ2-1 - TRBD2 TRBV29-1 TGCAGCGTTGAAGATCCAGGCGGGGGGAATTACAATGAGCAGTTCTTC CSVEDPGGGNYNEQFF
TRBJ2-3 - - TRBV7-8 TGTGCCAGCAGCGCCCGACTCGAAAACTTGGGTACGCAGTATTTT CASSARLENLGTQYF
TRBJ2-1 few TRBD1 TRBV6-1 TGTGCCAGCAACCGATACAGGGGTAATGAGCAGTTCTTC CASNRYRGNEQFF
TRBJ1-2 many - TRBV4-1 TGCGCCAGCAGCCAAGTCTTTGGGGTTGCGGGCTACACCTTC CASSQVFGVAGYTF
TRBJ2-1 few TRBD1 TRBV5-4 TGTGCCAGCAGAAGGGACAGCTACAATGAGCAGTTCTTC CASRRDSYNEQFF
TRBJ1-2 medium-sized TRBD1 TRBV12-3/TRBV12-4 TGTGCCAGCAGCTACTACAACCTGACAGGGCAGAACTATGGCTACACCTTC CASSYYNLTGQNYGYTF
TRBJ1-2 few - TRBV10-1 TGCGCCAGCAGTGAGGGACGGCTAAATGGCTACACCTTC CASSEGRLNGYTF
TRBJ2-2 - - TRBV12-3/TRBV12-4 TGTGCCAGCAGTAGTACTTGGGAGCTGTTTTTT CASSSTWELFF
TRBJ2-2 many TRBD1 TRBV12-3/TRBV12-4 TGTGCCAGCAATCCCGGTGGGACAGGGAAAACCGGGGAGCTGTTTTTT CASNPGGTGKTGELFF
TRBJ1-5 many - TRBV6-1 TGTGCCAGCCGTCCCCAAGGCGGTAGCAATCAGCCCCAGCATTTT CASRPQGGSNQPQHF
TRBJ2-7 few TRBD2 TRBV6-5 TGTGCCAGCAGTTGGGGGAGGGAAGCCTACGAGCAGTACTTC CASSWGREAYEQYF
TRBJ2-2 many - TRBV7-3 TGTGCCAGCAGCTTAGTACCTAGCGAAAACACCGGGGAGCTGTTTTTT CASSLVPSENTGELFF
TRBJ1-2 - TRBD1 TRBV12-3/TRBV12-4 TGTGCCAGCACTCTTGGACAGGGATATGGCTACACCTTC CASTLGQGYGYTF
TRBJ1-6 many - TRBV7-9 TGTGCCAGCAGCTTAATTAACTCACCCCTCCACTTT CASSLINSPLHF
TRBJ2-1 few TRBD2 TRBV24-1 TGTGCCACCAGTGATTTGAGCGGGGGGCCAGTTGAGCAGTTCTTC CATSDLSGGPVEQFF